Presented here are 24 T cell receptor beta chains from one specimen sequenced in a study of blood T cell repertoires in COVID-19. Data came from immunoSEQ multiplex PCR; TCRdb stores just in-frame clones and leaves some out. The table records about 400,000 clones, 70% to 90% of them present only once. The sequencing sample was made of PBMCs or T cells enriched from blood (not recorded which). Receptors were obtained from a woman between 18 and 29 years old with acute COVID-19.

The V call is TRBV28, the J call TRBJ2-4; D perhaps matches TRBD1 (5 bases). V gave up 6 bases and J gave up 0 bases, with 12 bases separating them. The CDR3 runs to 15 residues. From germline, CDR1 is MDHEN and CDR2 SYDVKM. The CDR3 DNA sequence: TGTGCCAGCAGCCTCGAAGGGGTAGCCAAAAACATTCAGTACTTC. Translation gives CASSLEGVAKNIQYF.

V and J are TRBV29-1 and TRBJ1-2, with TRBD1 as a possible D gene (5 bases). This CDR3 contains 13 residues. From germline, CDR1 is SQVTM and CDR2 ANQGSEA. V was trimmed by 6 bases and J by 4 bases, leaving 15 bases between them. The CDR3 nucleotides read TGCAGCGTCTACGGGGGAGCAGGCTATGGCTACACCTTC. Amino acid sequence: CSVYGGAGYGYTF. Combining the CDR3 with reference TRBV29-1 and TRBJ1-2 gives the whole variable domain SAVISQKPSRDICQRGTSLTIQCQVDSQVTMMFWYRQQPGQSLTLIATANQGSEATYESGFVIDKFPISRPNLTFSTLTVSNMSPEDSSIYLCSVYGGAGYGYTFGSGTRLTVV.

The V and J genes are TRBV5-5 and TRBJ1-1; D unclear. The length of the CDR3 is 14 residues. Germline V lookup: CDR1 SGHKS, CDR2 YYEKEE (reference sequence). V shed 4 bases and J shed 0 bases, with 10 bases lying between them. CDR3 sequence (DNA): TGTGCCAGCAGCCGATCAAACATGAACACTGAAGCTTTCTTT. It is translated as CASSRSNMNTEAFF.

V and J are TRBV7-2 and TRBJ2-1; a weak D match, TRBD2 (7 bases). V shed 5 bases and J shed 7 bases, with 27 bases lying between them. The CDR3 consists of 18 residues. In germline, CDR1 is SGHTA, CDR2 FQGNSA. CDR3 DNA sequence: TGTGCCAGCAGCACCCCGCCCCGGGGGGCGGGAGTGGTAAATGAGCAGTTCTTC. Its protein product is CASSTPPRGAGVVNEQFF.

The DNA of the CDR3 is TGTGCCAGCAGCCCGACAGGGGTGACAAATTCACCCCTCCACTTT. As protein: CASSPTGVTNSPLHF. The V gene is TRBV3-1 (or the pseudogene TRBV3-2), the J gene TRBJ1-6, with 8 bases identical to TRBD1. CDR1 is LGHDT, CDR2 YNNKEL, per germline (reference sequence). The CDR3 covers 15 residues. The trim removed 4 bases at V and 7 bases at J, leaving 6 bases unmatched.

This clone showed up just once. The rearrangement uses TRBV9 and TRBJ2-3; 11 positions agree with TRBD2. Germline V gene sequence: CDR1 SGDLS, CDR2 YYNGEE. The CDR3 consists of 16 residues. Trimming removed 4 bases from V and 3 bases from J; junction bases left unmatched: 7. This CDR3 reads CASSLSGRAHTDTQYF. The CDR3 bases are TGTGCCAGCAGCCTTAGCGGGAGGGCCCATACAGATACGCAGTATTTT.

J is TRBJ2-7 and V is TRBV7-2, with 9 bases identical to TRBD2. Per germline, CDR1 SGHTA and CDR2 FQGNSA. The junction had 7 bases not matched to a gene; V was cut back by 5 bases and J by 2 bases. The CDR3 is 15 residues long. The CDR3 sequence: CASSLRVAGAYEQYF. For the CDR3, the DNA is TGTGCCAGCAGCCTCCGGGTAGCGGGAGCCTACGAGCAGTACTTC.

This sequence joins TRBV9 and TRBJ1-1; 8 bases align to TRBD1. The J segment lost 4 bases and the V segment lost 0 bases, leaving 2 bases of the junction unmatched. This CDR3 contains 14 residues. The germline V gene encodes CDR1 SGDLS and CDR2 YYNGEE. CDR3 sequence reads: CASSVDRGSTEAFF. The DNA of the CDR3 is TGTGCCAGCAGCGTAGACAGGGGGTCCACTGAAGCTTTCTTT.

V gene TRBV6-4 combines with J gene TRBJ1-5; 7 nucleotides line up with TRBD1. This CDR3 has 15 residues. Germline V lookup: CDR1 MRHNA, CDR2 SNTAGT. Trimming removed 2 bases from V and 1 base from J; junction bases left unmatched: 2. The CDR3 nucleotides are TGTGCCAGCAGTGACGGACAGGAAAGCAATCAGCCCCAGCATTTT. This sequence encodes CASSDGQESNQPQHF.

V gene TRBV28 combines with J gene TRBJ1-4, with D uncertain. Trimming cost V 5 bases and J 4 bases, with 11 bases left between them. CDR3 length: 14 amino acids. CDR1 is MDHEN and CDR2 is SYDVKM in the germline V gene. The CDR3 is CASSTTDYNEKLFF. The DNA of the CDR3 is TGTGCCAGCAGTACGACGGACTATAATGAAAAACTGTTTTTT. The full variable domain, its missing parts supplied by reference TRBV28 and TRBJ1-4, is DVKVTQSSRYLVKRTGEKVFLECVQDMDHENMFWYRQDPGLGLRLIYFSYDVKMKEKGDIPEGYSVSREKKERFSLILESASTNQTSMYLCASSTTDYNEKLFFGSGTQLSVL.

The chain employs TRBV7-9 and TRBJ1-1; D uncertain. This CDR3 contains 13 residues. With 6 bases removed from V and 1 base from J, the gap between germline ends came to 9 bases. CDR1 is SEHNR, CDR2 FQNEAQ, per germline (reference sequence). CDR3 sequence: CASRTSRNTEAFF. CDR3 bases: TGTGCCAGCAGAACCTCCAGGAACACTGAAGCTTTCTTT.

This clone turned up a few times. This rearrangement joins TRBV21-1 to TRBJ1-2; no DNA check was done on the table's D call, TRBD1. TRBV21-1 is shown as a pseudogene. The CDR3 covers 14 residues. In nucleotides, the CDR3 is TGTGCCAGCAGCCCCCGACAGGGCGGCCATGGCTACACCTTC. The encoded protein is CASSPRQGGHGYTF.

The chain employs TRBV24-1 and TRBJ2-2; TRBD2 might be the D (6 bases). CDR3 length equals 14 residues. Germline-derived CDR1 and CDR2 are KGHDR and SFDVKD. V lost 8 bases and J lost 6, with 15 bases in between. The CDR3 loop is CATKDGGTAGELFF. The DNA of the CDR3 is TGTGCCACCAAAGATGGGGGGACGGCCGGGGAGCTGTTTTTT.

This clone appeared once. The chain combines TRBV28 with TRBJ2-7, with 9 bases fitting TRBD1. From germline, CDR1 is MDHEN and CDR2 SYDVKM. V shed 4 bases and J 3 bases; nucleotides not matched to a gene: 4. The CDR3 consists of 14 residues. CDR3 amino acids: CASSSGQGLYEQYF. CDR3 nucleotide sequence: TGTGCCAGCAGTTCGGGACAGGGCCTCTACGAGCAGTACTTC.

The genes are TRBV3-1 (or the pseudogene TRBV3-2) and TRBJ2-3; 11 nucleotides agree with TRBD2. J was trimmed by 2 bases and V by 1 base; bases with no gene match: 2. Germline loops: CDR1 LGHDT, CDR2 YNNKEL (reference sequence). The CDR3 loop spans 16 amino acids. The CDR3 DNA sequence: TGTGCCAGCAGCCAAGGACTAGCGGGGACCACAGATACGCAGTATTTT. It is translated as CASSQGLAGTTDTQYF.

The chain recombines TRBV12-3 or TRBV12-4 with TRBJ2-1, with 7 bases aligning to TRBD1. Unmatched junction bases numbered 3, after V lost 5 bases and J lost 5 bases. The CDR3 sequence is 13 residues long. The CDR3 nucleotides read TGTGCCAGCAGTCGAGGACAGGACAATGAGCAGTTCTTC. Residues: CASSRGQDNEQFF.

The chain recombines TRBV11-2 with TRBJ2-1; D gene unclear. The CDR3 extends over 15 amino acids. The germline V and J ends were trimmed by 0 bases and 0 bases, with 6 bases remaining between them. The germline gives CDR1 SGHAT, CDR2 FQNNGV. CDR3: CASSLDTSSYNEQFF. The CDR3 DNA is TGTGCCAGCAGCTTAGACACAAGCTCCTACAATGAGCAGTTCTTC.

This clone has only one observation. The chain is built from TRBV27 and TRBJ2-1; 7 nucleotides align to TRBD2. Trimming cost V 6 bases and J 0 bases; bases outside gene matches: 8. CDR3 length: 16 residues. In germline, CDR1 is MNHEY, CDR2 SMNVEV (reference sequence). CDR3 bases: TGTGCCAGCAGCTTTATGGGGGGGTCCTCCTACAATGAGCAGTTCTTC. It encodes CASSFMGGSSYNEQFF.

The gene calls are TRBV28 and TRBJ2-2; 8 bases align to TRBD1. Losses at the gene ends were 5 bases for V and 0 bases for J; bases not matched to a gene: 5. The CDR3 loop spans 16 amino acids. CDR1 is MDHEN and CDR2 is SYDVKM in the germline V gene. The CDR3 sequence is CASSGQGFANTGELFF. The CDR3 DNA reads TGTGCCAGCAGTGGACAGGGTTTTGCGAACACCGGGGAGCTGTTTTTT.

In the case of this clone: Other DNA sequences from this sample encode an identical CDR3 as well. This chain links TRBV28 with TRBJ2-7; TRBD2 is a possible D gene (5 bases). Germline CDR1 and CDR2: MDHEN and SYDVKM. This CDR3 spans 13 amino acids. Between the trimmed V and J ends, which lost 1 base and 4 bases, there was a span of 8 bases. CDR3 nucleotide sequence: TGTGCCAGCAGTTTATCTGAGGGTTACGAGCAGTACTTC. Its translation: CASSLSEGYEQYF.

The chain combines TRBV5-1 with TRBJ2-3; 9 bases agree with TRBD1. The V and J ends lost 6 bases and 3 bases, in that order; junction bases with no gene match: 5. Germline V gene sequence: CDR1 SGHRS, CDR2 YFSETQ. The CDR3 runs 14 residues. The CDR3 DNA follows: TGCGCCAGCACAGACAGGGGGTTGACAGATACGCAGTATTTT. Translating gives CASTDRGLTDTQYF.

This clone was picked up a small number of times. The rearrangement uses TRBV2 and TRBJ1-1; TRBD1 matches at 9 bases. The CDR3 is 14 amino acids. The V and J ends lost 6 bases and 4 bases, in that order; junction bases with no gene match: 6. Germline V gives CDR1 SNHLY, CDR2 FYNNEI. The CDR3 spells CASRGDRESTEAFF. Here the CDR3 DNA reads TGTGCCAGCAGAGGGGACAGGGAGAGCACTGAAGCTTTCTTT. Full variable domain (missing parts from reference TRBV2 and TRBJ1-1): EPEVTQTPSHQVTQMGQEVILRCVPISNHLYFYWYRQILGQKVEFLVSFYNNEISEKSEIFDDQFSVERPDGSNFTLKIRSTKLEDSAMYFCASRGDRESTEAFFGQGTRLTVV.

The V and J genes are TRBV4-1 and TRBJ2-7; the D gene is possibly TRBD1 (5 bases). This CDR3 region has 15 residues. Germline V gene lookup returns CDR1 MGHRA and CDR2 YSYEKL. V shed 0 bases and J shed 1 base, with 10 bases lying between them. The CDR3 protein is CASSQDGAESYEQYF. CDR3 coding DNA: TGCGCCAGCAGCCAAGATGGGGCAGAGTCCTACGAGCAGTACTTC.

The V and J genes are TRBV2 and TRBJ1-4; possibly TRBD1 for D (6 bases). Per germline, CDR1 SNHLY and CDR2 FYNNEI. The CDR3 is 14 residues long. V was pared by 9 bases and J by 3 bases, with 14 bases between. This chain's CDR3 is CASLPGQANEKLFF. CDR3 bases: TGTGCCAGTCTACCGGGACAAGCTAATGAAAAACTGTTTTTT.